A single sample is the source of the 16 T cell receptor beta chains below, sequenced in a study of cytomegalovirus exposure and HLA in healthy donors. The PCR used 60 Vbeta and 13 Jbeta primers. The protocol was immunoSEQ multiplex PCR, while the TCRdb copy is restricted to in-frame clones and leaves out a portion. The data hold hundreds of thousands of clones, with 60% to 80% observed a single time. The sample was PBMCs. The receptors come from a male donor in good health and CMV-seronegative.

V and J are TRBV7-9 and TRBJ2-1; 10 bases match TRBD2. The J segment lost 7 bases and the V segment lost 6 bases, leaving 0 bases of the junction unmatched. The CDR3 is made up of 12 amino acids. Germline-derived CDR1 and CDR2 are SEHNR and FQNEAQ (reference sequence). The CDR3 spells CASRLAGNEQFF. The CDR3 nucleotides are TGTGCCAGCAGACTAGCGGGAAATGAGCAGTTCTTC.

The V and J genes are TRBV9 and TRBJ2-7; tentatively, D is TRBD2 (5 bases). The V and J ends lost 3 bases and 1 base respectively, with 8 bases between them. CDR1 is SGDLS, CDR2 YYNGEE, per germline. This CDR3 comprises 13 residues. In DNA, the CDR3 is TGTGCCAGCAGCGCCGGGAATTCCTACGAGCAGTACTTC. Protein product: CASSAGNSYEQYF. The variable domain in full, with the rest retrieved from reference TRBV9 and TRBJ2-7, is DSGVTQTPKHLITATGQRVTLRCSPRSGDLSVYWYQQSLDQGLQFLIQYYNGEERAKGNILERFSAQQFPDLHSELNLSSLELGDSALYFCASSAGNSYEQYFGPGTRLTVT.

This chain connects TRBV2 to TRBJ1-2; no definite D call. The V gene lost 4 bases and the J gene lost 4 bases, with 13 bases spanning the gap. CDR1 and CDR2 (germline): SNHLY, FYNNEI. The CDR3 totals 14 residues. CDR3 sequence reads: CASSVESSTYGYTF. DNA for the CDR3: TGTGCCAGCAGTGTCGAGTCGTCCACCTATGGCTACACCTTC.

The chain recombines TRBV9 with TRBJ1-2, with a tentative D call TRBD1 (5 bases). The CDR3 is 15 residues long. CDR1 and CDR2 from the germline V gene are SGDLS and YYNGEE. The ends were cut back, 3 bases at V and 4 bases at J, with 16 bases in the middle. The CDR3 nucleotides read TGTGCCAGCAGCGGGTGGGGGGGGAGTAGCTATGGCTACACCTTC. This sequence encodes CASSGWGGSSYGYTF.

This clone came up a few times. The genes are TRBV5-4 and TRBJ2-7; 7 bases are shared with TRBD1. After removal of 4 bases from V and 7 bases from J, the junction contained 14 bases not matched to a gene. CDR1 and CDR2 from the germline V gene are SGHNT and YYREEE (reference sequence). The CDR3 is 15 residues long. The CDR3 DNA reads TGTGCCAGCAGCCGGGTGGGGCAGGGGGTCCCGGAGCAGTACTTC. Protein product: CASSRVGQGVPEQYF.

The chain is built from TRBV5-1 and TRBJ2-3; D may be TRBD2 (6 bases). This CDR3 spans 15 amino acids. With 1 base removed from V and 2 bases from J, the gap between germline ends came to 11 bases. Germline values: CDR1 SGHRS, CDR2 YFSETQ. CDR3 loop: CASSLRLGSTDTQYF. The CDR3 bases are TGCGCCAGCAGCTTGAGACTAGGATCCACAGATACGCAGTATTTT.

The rearrangement joins TRBV2 to TRBJ1-2; D is uncertain. There are 11 residues in the CDR3. The germline V and J ends were trimmed by 3 bases and 3 bases, with 2 bases remaining between them. CDR1 is SNHLY, CDR2 FYNNEI, per germline. This CDR3 reads CASSDDYGYTF. CDR3 bases: TGTGCCAGCAGTGACGACTATGGCTACACCTTC.

J is TRBJ1-5 and V is TRBV28; the match to TRBD1 covers 7 bases. Germline CDR1 and CDR2: MDHEN and SYDVKM. Germline trimming cut 4 bases from V and 1 base from J; bases unmatched to any gene: 10. The length of the CDR3 is 17 residues. The CDR3 nucleotides are TGTGCCAGCAGTTCCCCCTCGACAGGGACAAGCAATCAGCCCCAGCATTTT. Encoded protein: CASSSPSTGTSNQPQHF. The complete variable domain, with remaining parts taken from reference TRBV28 and TRBJ1-5, reads DVKVTQSSRYLVKRTGEKVFLECVQDMDHENMFWYRQDPGLGLRLIYFSYDVKMKEKGDIPEGYSVSREKKERFSLILESASTNQTSMYLCASSSPSTGTSNQPQHFGDGTRLSIL.

Comment on this clone: One end of the junction is discordant with germline, which a read error may explain. The chain carries TRBV7-7 and TRBJ2-1, with 14 bases aligning to TRBD2. Germline CDR1 and CDR2: SSHAT and FNYEAQ (reference sequence). The CDR3 runs 15 residues. CDR3 in amino acids: CASSPGTSGSGEQFF. CDR3 DNA: TGTGCTAGCAGCCCCGGGACTAGCGGGAGTGGAGAGCAGTTCTTC.

This rearrangement joins TRBV5-1 to TRBJ2-5; 10 bases line up with TRBD2. Germline values: CDR1 SGHRS, CDR2 YFSETQ. The junction had 3 bases not matched to a gene; V was cut back by 0 bases and J by 1 base. The CDR3 covers 16 residues. CDR3 nucleotides: TGCGCCAGCAGCTTGGAACTAGCGGGGATCCAAGAGACCCAGTACTTC. Translation gives CASSLELAGIQETQYF.

This chain joins TRBV9 and TRBJ2-1; TRBD2 matches at 9 bases. The V gene's germline CDR1 is SGDLS and CDR2 YYNGEE. Trimming cost V 0 bases and J 7 bases; bases outside gene matches: 8. The CDR3 covers 16 residues. Here the CDR3 reads CASSVDAGGVINEQFF. CDR3 sequence (DNA): TGTGCCAGCAGCGTAGATGCGGGAGGGGTAATAAATGAGCAGTTCTTC.

This clone appeared a single time. This chain joins TRBV6-6 and TRBJ2-3, with 7 bases lining up with TRBD1. Looked up from germline, CDR1 is MNHNY and CDR2 is SVGAGI (reference sequence). This CDR3 is built from 14 residues. The junction had 8 bases not matched to a gene; V was cut back by 6 bases and J by 5 bases. For the CDR3, the DNA is TGTGCCAGCAGGCCGGACAGGATAGTAGATACGCAGTATTTT. Protein sequence: CASRPDRIVDTQYF.

This clone appeared once. Its ends do not fully match the called genes, so a read error is possible. This chain uses TRBV11-1 with TRBJ2-5, with D possibly matching TRBD2 (7 bases). Germline CDR1 and CDR2: SGHAT and FQDESV (reference sequence). There are 14 residues in the CDR3. CDR3 DNA: TGTGCCAGCAGCGATCGGGGGGCCCAAGTGACCCAGTACTTC. Its protein product is CASSDRGAQVTQYF.

The V gene is TRBV28, the J gene TRBJ2-2; TRBD2 matches 14 bases. Germline V gene sequence: CDR1 MDHEN, CDR2 SYDVKM. The CDR3 sequence is 17 residues long. After removal of 3 bases from V and 7 bases from J, the junction contained 7 bases not matched to a gene. CDR3: CASSFSGLAGVDGELFF. The CDR3 region has the DNA TGTGCCAGCAGTTTTTCGGGACTAGCGGGAGTTGACGGGGAGCTGTTTTTT. Full variable domain (outside the CDR3, taken from reference TRBV28 and TRBJ2-2): DVKVTQSSRYLVKRTGEKVFLECVQDMDHENMFWYRQDPGLGLRLIYFSYDVKMKEKGDIPEGYSVSREKKERFSLILESASTNQTSMYLCASSFSGLAGVDGELFFGEGSRLTVL.

The genes are TRBV7-9 and TRBJ1-4; 7 positions match TRBD1. J lost 5 bases, V lost 7 bases, and 22 bases had no gene match. The CDR3 extends over 19 amino acids. CDR1 and CDR2 from the germline V gene are SEHNR and FQNEAQ (reference sequence). The CDR3 region has the DNA TGTGCCAGCACTAACTCGGTTTCAGGGGGTTGGACTCAGAATGAAAAACTGTTTTTT. Protein product: CASTNSVSGGWTQNEKLFF.

The chain employs TRBV27 and TRBJ2-1, with TRBD1 matching 9 bases. The CDR3 is made up of 15 amino acids. Germline V gives CDR1 MNHEY, CDR2 SMNVEV (reference sequence). V shed 4 bases, J shed 2 bases, and the junction held 3 bases outside the gene matches. CDR3 coding DNA: TGTGCCAGCAGTTGGGGACAGGGTCCCTACAATGAGCAGTTCTTC. This sequence encodes CASSWGQGPYNEQFF.